The 28 T cell receptor beta chains presented below share a single source sample, sequenced in a study of early T cells in non-severe SARS-CoV-2 infection (dated by TCRdb to the early 2020s). Libraries were constructed by 5' RACE. The sequencing machine was a NextSeq 500. TCRdb reanalyzed the raw reads on its own, using fastp at Q25 for trimming and MiXCR for clone calling, and kept in-frame beta chains. Each record represents a unique CDR3 protein, reported with the most common genes and DNA among its rows. The sample contains 120,000 or so distinct CDR3 sequences, 10% to 15% of them found a single time. Approximately 3.8% of the sample belongs to the ten largest clones. The sample was whole blood, taken at baseline. The receptors stem from an adult who was a healthcare worker with PCR-confirmed SARS-CoV-2 infection or an uninfected control (not recorded which).

The sample holds a few counts of this clonotype. The chain combines TRBV7-3 with TRBJ2-2; 7 positions agree with TRBD1. With V trimmed by 2 bases and J by 0 bases, 9 bases remained unmatched. CDR1 is SGHTA and CDR2 is FQGTGA in the germline V gene. CDR3 length equals 18 residues. The CDR3 nucleotides are TGTGCCAGCAGCTTATATTTCAGGGGGACCTCGAACACCGGGGAGCTGTTTTTT. Translated, it gives CASSLYFRGTSNTGELFF. Filled out from reference TRBV7-3 and TRBJ2-2, the complete variable domain reads GAGVSQTPSNKVTEKGKYVELRCDPISGHTALYWYRQSLGQGPEFLIYFQGTGAADDSGLPNDRFFAVRPEGSVSTLKIQRTERGDSAVYLCASSLYFRGTSNTGELFFGEGSRLTVL.

This clonotype showed up just a few times. This rearrangement joins TRBV7-9 to TRBJ2-3; unclear D gene. Germline values: CDR1 SEHNR, CDR2 FQNEAQ (reference sequence). Between the trimmed V and J ends, which lost 5 bases and 9 bases, there was a span of 15 bases. This CDR3 is 13 amino acids long. CDR3 nucleotide sequence: TGTGCCAGCAGCGTTACCGAACACATAACGCAGTATTTT. It translates to CASSVTEHITQYF.

The rearrangement uses TRBV5-1 and TRBJ2-1, with TRBD2 identical over 8 bases. The V segment lost 1 base and the J segment 6 bases; nucleotides outside the gene matches: 6. This CDR3 region has 15 residues. Germline CDR1 is SGHRS and CDR2 is YFSETQ. CDR3 protein: CASSLSSGSVNEQFF. DNA of the CDR3: TGCGCCAGCAGCTTGAGCAGCGGGAGCGTCAATGAGCAGTTCTTC.

There are a few counts of this clonotype. The chain is built from TRBV7-2 and TRBJ2-3; a possible D gene is TRBD2 (6 bases). The germline V gene has CDR1 SGHTA and CDR2 FQGNSA. V lost 1 base, J lost 4 bases, and 9 bases lay in between. The CDR3 extends over 14 amino acids. This CDR3 reads CASSLGGTSDTQYF. The CDR3 nucleotides are TGTGCCAGCAGCTTAGGGGGGACTTCAGATACGCAGTATTTT.

This clonotype was counted between two and nine times. The rearrangement joins TRBV4-1 to TRBJ1-2; 8 bases are a match to TRBD1. The V and J ends lost 3 bases and 3 bases, in that order; junction bases with no gene match: 6. The CDR3 has 15 residues. Per germline, CDR1 MGHRA and CDR2 YSYEKL. CDR3: CASSHMDRADYGYTF. In nucleotides, the CDR3 is TGCGCCAGCAGCCATATGGACAGGGCGGACTATGGCTACACCTTC.

This clonotype was recorded many times. The chain joins TRBV20-1 to TRBJ1-3, with a possible D match to TRBD1 (5 bases). The V gene's germline CDR1 is DFQATT and CDR2 SNEGSKA (reference sequence). The CDR3 totals 13 residues. V lost 5 bases, J lost 0 bases, and 8 bases lay in between. CDR3 protein: CSARRVSGNTIYF. The CDR3 nucleotides read TGCAGTGCTCGCAGGGTCTCTGGAAACACCATATATTTT.

The table lists this clonotype with a few counts. The J gene is TRBJ1-1, the V gene TRBV30, with D possibly being TRBD1 (6 bases). V lost 3 bases, J lost 4 bases, and 12 bases lay in between. Germline V lookup: CDR1 GTSNPN, CDR2 SVGIG (reference sequence). This CDR3 is 13 amino acids long. The CDR3 DNA follows: TGTGCCTGGAGGAGGGGGATAGGCACTGAAGCTTTCTTT. Translation gives CAWRRGIGTEAFF.

The gene calls are TRBV5-5 and TRBJ2-7; D assignment may be TRBD1 or TRBD2 (6 bases each). The CDR3 runs to 16 residues. Trimming cost V 0 bases and J 4 bases, with 17 bases left between them. Germline CDR1 is SGHKS and CDR2 is YYEKEE (reference sequence). CDR3 protein: CASSLAGASHLYEQYF. CDR3 DNA: TGTGCCAGCAGCTTGGCGGGGGCTTCACACCTTTACGAGCAGTACTTC.

The J gene is TRBJ2-7, the V gene TRBV19; the D is unclear. The germline V gene has CDR1 LNHDA and CDR2 SQIVND (reference sequence). V lost 6 bases and J 0 bases, leaving 12 bases between the germline ends. The CDR3 sequence is 14 residues long. Here the CDR3 DNA reads TGTGCCAGTAGGAAGGAAGTCCACTCCTACGAGCAGTACTTC. The encoded protein is CASRKEVHSYEQYF. The variable domain in full, completed from reference TRBV19 and TRBJ2-7, reads DGGITQSPKYLFRKEGQNVTLSCEQNLNHDAMYWYRQDPGQGLRLIYYSQIVNDFQKGDIAEGYSVSREKKESFPLTVTSAQKNPTAFYLCASRKEVHSYEQYFGPGTRLTVT.

The rearrangement uses TRBV6-1 and TRBJ1-5; maybe TRBD1 (5 bases). With 7 bases removed from V and 8 bases from J, the gap between germline ends came to 15 bases. The CDR3 totals 13 residues. Per germline, CDR1 MNHNS and CDR2 SASEGT. CDR3 amino acids: CASNEWGVEPQHF. The CDR3 DNA sequence: TGTGCCAGCAACGAATGGGGGGTAGAGCCCCAGCATTTT.

In this sample, this clonotype turned up a few times. The genes are TRBV7-2 and TRBJ1-1; TRBD1 aligns across 10 bases. The J segment lost 4 bases and the V segment lost 1 base, leaving 3 bases of the junction unmatched. This CDR3 contains 15 residues. The V gene's germline CDR1 is SGHTA and CDR2 FQGNSA. The CDR3 DNA reads TGTGCCAGCAGCTTAGTGGGACAGGGGATCACTGAAGCTTTCTTT. It yields the protein CASSLVGQGITEAFF.

This rearrangement joins TRBV9 to TRBJ1-1, with D hard to call. The germline V gene has CDR1 SGDLS and CDR2 YYNGEE. V was cut by 5 bases and J by 6 bases, with 17 bases left in between. This CDR3 comprises 14 residues. The CDR3 spells CASSRAGNSPEAFF. CDR3 DNA: TGTGCCAGCAGTCGGGCTGGTAACAGCCCTGAAGCTTTCTTT. The full variable domain, rest sourced from reference TRBV9 and TRBJ1-1, is DSGVTQTPKHLITATGQRVTLRCSPRSGDLSVYWYQQSLDQGLQFLIQYYNGEERAKGNILERFSAQQFPDLHSELNLSSLELGDSALYFCASSRAGNSPEAFFGQGTRLTVV.

This clonotype was picked up a small number of times. This chain joins TRBV27 and TRBJ2-5; D may correspond to TRBD1 or TRBD2 (5 bases each). The CDR3 has 18 amino acids. Trimming took off 6 bases at V and 5 bases at J, with 28 bases between the two ends. Per the germline V gene, CDR1 is MNHEY and CDR2 is SMNVEV (reference sequence). CDR3 in DNA: TGTGCCAGCAGCTTCCTCACTCATCCCGGACAAAGCGGTGAGACCCAGTACTTC. Protein product: CASSFLTHPGQSGETQYF.

The J gene is TRBJ2-3, the V gene TRBV11-2; 11 bases fit TRBD2. Germline assignment: CDR1 SGHAT and CDR2 FQNNGV. Trimming cost V 5 bases and J 5 bases; bases outside gene matches: 3. The length of the CDR3 is 14 residues. The CDR3 DNA is TGTGCCAGCAGCCCCGGACTAGCGGGAGATACGCAGTATTTT. Translated, it gives CASSPGLAGDTQYF.

This clonotype appeared many times. The chain joins TRBV7-9 to TRBJ2-7; D remains ambiguous. Germline assignment: CDR1 SEHNR and CDR2 FQNEAQ (reference sequence). The CDR3 is made up of 11 amino acids. Trimming cost V 5 bases and J 3 bases, with 5 bases left between them. The CDR3 sequence is CASSPLYEQYF. CDR3 DNA sequence: TGTGCCAGCAGCCCCCTCTACGAGCAGTACTTC.

This clonotype was counted only a few times. The chain employs TRBV7-6 and TRBJ2-5; unclear D gene. Trimming removed 1 base at V and 6 bases at J, with 9 bases between. Germline-derived CDR1 and CDR2 are SGHVS and FNYEAQ. The CDR3 has 13 residues. The CDR3 sequence is CASSLDSAQTQYF. CDR3 in DNA: TGTGCCAGCAGCTTAGATTCTGCACAGACCCAGTACTTC. Based on the CDR3 plus reference TRBV7-6 and TRBJ2-5, the full variable domain is GAGVSQSPRYKVTKRGQDVALRCDPISGHVSLYWYRQALGQGPEFLTYFNYEAQQDKSGLPNDRFSAERPEGSISTLTIQRTEQRDSAMYRCASSLDSAQTQYFGPGTRLLVL.

CDR3 bases: TGCGCCAGCAGCCAGAGGCTCAATCAGCCCCAGCATTTT. It codes for CASSQRLNQPQHF. The chain couples TRBV4-1 to TRBJ1-5; D is ambiguous. This CDR3 has 13 residues. V dropped 3 bases and J dropped 3 bases, with 6 bases sitting between them. The germline V gene has CDR1 MGHRA and CDR2 YSYEKL.

This chain links TRBV7-9 with TRBJ1-4, with D unclear. The V gene lost 3 bases and the J gene lost 8 bases, with 13 bases spanning the gap. The CDR3 is 14 amino acids. CDR1 is SEHNR and CDR2 is FQNEAQ in the germline V gene (reference sequence). CDR3 amino acids: CASSFVQRGEKLFF. CDR3 DNA: TGTGCCAGCAGCTTTGTACAGCGTGGGGAAAAACTGTTTTTT. Combining the CDR3 with reference TRBV7-9 and TRBJ1-4 gives the whole variable domain DTGVSQNPRHKITKRGQNVTFRCDPISEHNRLYWYRQTLGQGPEFLTYFQNEAQLEKSRLLSDRFSAERPKGSFSTLEIQRTEQGDSAMYLCASSFVQRGEKLFFGSGTQLSVL.

This clonotype has a count of ten or more. The chain carries TRBV11-3 and TRBJ2-3; possibly TRBD2 for D (5 bases). The CDR3 totals 15 residues. CDR1 is SGHNT, CDR2 YENEEA, per germline. V was trimmed by 5 bases and J by 4 bases, leaving 16 bases between them. CDR3: CASSKQARGADTQYF. CDR3 bases: TGTGCCAGCAGCAAGCAAGCCCGGGGTGCAGATACGCAGTATTTT. Looking up the rest from reference TRBV11-3 and TRBJ2-3 gives the full variable domain: EAGVVQSPRYKIIEKKQPVAFWCNPISGHNTLYWYLQNLGQGPELLIRYENEEAVDDSQLPKDRFSAERLKGVDSTLKIQPAELGDSAVYLCASSKQARGADTQYFGPGTRLTVL.

In its sample, this clonotype was seen a few times. The rearrangement uses TRBV19 and TRBJ2-2, with 10 bases lining up with TRBD2. CDR1 is LNHDA, CDR2 SQIVND, per germline (reference sequence). The CDR3 is 16 amino acids. The ends lost 5 bases at V and 0 bases at J; junction bases unmatched: 3. In DNA, the CDR3 is TGTGCCAGTAGTGTAGGGACTAGCGCGAACACCGGGGAGCTGTTTTTT. It specifies CASSVGTSANTGELFF.

CDR3 DNA: TGTGCCAGCAGCTTAGTATGGCCCACTGGAAACACCATATATTTT. Its translation is CASSLVWPTGNTIYF. V gene TRBV7-9 combines with J gene TRBJ1-3, with D uncertain. Germline-derived CDR1 and CDR2 are SEHNR and FQNEAQ (reference sequence). V was clipped by 1 base and J by 2 bases, with 9 bases between them. CDR3 length: 15 residues.

The chain combines TRBV7-9 with TRBJ1-2, with 7 bases fitting TRBD1. Per germline, CDR1 SEHNR and CDR2 FQNEAQ (reference sequence). The CDR3 extends over 14 amino acids. Trimming cost V 6 bases and J 0 bases; bases outside gene matches: 4. The CDR3 region is CASSPDRANYGYTF. Written as DNA, the CDR3 is TGTGCCAGCAGTCCAGACAGGGCTAACTATGGCTACACCTTC.

This clonotype was counted between two and nine times. The chain carries TRBV29-1 and TRBJ1-2; tentatively, D is TRBD1 (6 bases). This CDR3 is 13 amino acids long. V was shortened by 3 bases and J by 4 bases, with 12 bases between the two germline ends. CDR1 and CDR2 (germline): SQVTM, ANQGSEA. The CDR3: CSVDSQTGYGYTF. The CDR3 region has the DNA TGCAGCGTTGATTCTCAGACAGGCTATGGCTACACCTTC.

The chain combines TRBV30 with TRBJ1-1, with no clear D. Germline values: CDR1 GTSNPN, CDR2 SVGIG (reference sequence). The V end was cut by 5 bases, the J end by 7 bases, with 17 bases between. The CDR3 is 13 residues long. DNA for the CDR3: TGTGCCTGGGACGGATATTCGCTAAGTGAAGCTTTCTTT. This sequence encodes CAWDGYSLSEAFF.

This chain joins TRBV2 and TRBJ1-1; maybe TRBD1 (6 bases). CDR3 length equals 15 residues. The V gene's germline CDR1 is SNHLY and CDR2 FYNNEI. Trimming removed 6 bases from V and 4 bases from J, with 18 bases in between. Here the CDR3 DNA reads TGTGCCAGCAGCGATCGCTACAGGGAAGGCACTGAAGCTTTCTTT. It is translated as CASSDRYREGTEAFF.

The chain recombines TRBV15 with TRBJ2-7, with D hard to call. The V and J ends lost 0 bases and 7 bases respectively, with 10 bases between them. Germline loops: CDR1 LNHNV, CDR2 YYDKDF (reference sequence). The CDR3 extends over 13 amino acids. CDR3 amino acids: CATSRDRVGEQYF. DNA of the CDR3: TGTGCCACCAGCAGAGATCGGGTCGGGGAGCAGTACTTC.

This clonotype has only a few counts. This chain joins TRBV20-1 and TRBJ1-2; D is unresolved. The CDR3 consists of 13 residues. Looked up from germline, CDR1 is DFQATT and CDR2 is SNEGSKA (reference sequence). The V end was cut by 0 bases, the J end by 4 bases, with 9 bases between. As DNA, the CDR3 is TGCAGTGCTAGAGATCCCCTTGGCTATGGCTACACCTTC. Its translation is CSARDPLGYGYTF.

The table lists this clonotype with many counts. CDR3 nucleotides: TGTGCCAGCAGCAACAGGGCGGGGTCCACAGATACGCAGTATTTT. This codes for CASSNRAGSTDTQYF. The chain is built from TRBV6-5 and TRBJ2-3; perhaps D is TRBD1 or TRBD2 (6 bases each). V was cut by 6 bases and J by 2 bases, with 15 bases left in between. The V gene's germline CDR1 is MNHEY and CDR2 SVGAGI. This CDR3 has 15 amino acids.